This T cell receptor (beta chain) originates from a study of cytomegalovirus exposure and HLA in healthy donors. A remark on this clone: The junction departs from the called germline gene at one end, perhaps through a read error.

The CDR3 runs to 15 residues. CDR1 and CDR2 from the germline V gene are SSHAT and FNYEAQ (reference sequence). It was with 60 Vbeta and 13 Jbeta primers that the PCR ran. Measured with immunoSEQ multiplex PCR; TCRdb has only the in-frame clones, and not every one. This sample contains some 72,000 clones. The chain couples TRBV7-7 to TRBJ2-1; 11 bases line up with TRBD2. Sequences were obtained from PBMCs. The receptor's source is a man aged 30 to 45 in good health and CMV-seronegative. DNA for the CDR3: TGTGCTAGCAGCCCGGGACTAGCGGTCGACAATGAGCAGTTCTTC. This encodes CASSPGLAVDNEQFF.